Following are 12 T cell receptor beta chains from one sample sequenced in a study of T cell responses to AZD1222 COVID-19 vaccine. Some clones are missing from TCRdb's copy, which holds only in-frame ones; the method was immunoSEQ multiplex PCR. The top ten clones hold under 20% of a sample with 150,000 to 180,000 clones, 90% of them seen once. The input for sequencing was peripheral blood, taken on day 0 of AZD1222 vaccination. The receptors originated from an adult in good health.

This chain connects TRBV2 to TRBJ1-1, with D hard to call. CDR1 is SNHLY and CDR2 is FYNNEI in the germline V gene. The CDR3 runs to 14 residues. V dropped 4 bases and J dropped 5 bases, with 14 bases sitting between them. CDR3 in amino acids: CASSVSSEQTEAFF. CDR3 DNA sequence: TGTGCCAGCAGTGTCTCGAGTGAACAAACTGAAGCTTTCTTT.

V gene TRBV5-1 combines with J gene TRBJ1-2; D perhaps matches TRBD1 (5 bases). In germline, CDR1 is SGHRS, CDR2 YFSETQ. The V gene lost 1 base and the J gene lost 7 bases, with 20 bases spanning the gap. This CDR3 has 16 residues. The CDR3 DNA reads TGCGCCAGCAGCTTGTCGGCAACGGGACTGGGGGGTGGCTACACCTTC. Translation: CASSLSATGLGGGYTF.

In its sample, this clone was seen once. V usage is TRBV7-2 and J usage is TRBJ1-2; 7 bases are a match to TRBD1. With V trimmed by 1 base and J by 1 base, 12 bases remained unmatched. The germline V gene encodes CDR1 SGHTA and CDR2 FQGNSA. There are 18 residues in the CDR3. CDR3 amino acids: CASSLGARRGSGNYGYTF. Written as DNA, the CDR3 is TGTGCCAGCAGCTTAGGGGCCCGCAGGGGGAGTGGTAACTATGGCTACACCTTC.

The chain links TRBV28 to TRBJ1-4; TRBD1 matches 8 bases. The junction had 6 bases not matched to a gene; V was cut back by 4 bases and J by 8 bases. The CDR3 runs to 14 residues. Per germline, CDR1 MDHEN and CDR2 SYDVKM. The CDR3 reads CASSSPGTGEKLFF. DNA for the CDR3: TGTGCCAGCAGTTCCCCCGGGACAGGAGAAAAACTGTTTTTT.

V gene TRBV6-2 or TRBV6-3 combines with J gene TRBJ2-7, with a tentative D call TRBD2 (5 bases). This CDR3 region has 13 residues. V lost 4 bases and J 2 bases, leaving 9 bases between the germline ends. CDR1 and CDR2 from the germline V gene are MNHEY and SVGEGT. The CDR3 protein is CASSSGVAYEQYF. DNA for the CDR3: TGTGCCAGCAGTTCCGGGGTGGCCTACGAGCAGTACTTC.

The rearrangement links TRBV2 to TRBJ1-1; possibly TRBD1 for D (6 bases). This CDR3 region has 13 residues. V gave up 5 bases and J gave up 1 base, with 8 bases separating them. CDR1 and CDR2 from the germline V gene are SNHLY and FYNNEI. Here the CDR3 reads CASSTGPNTEAFF. The CDR3 DNA reads as TGTGCCAGCAGTACAGGGCCGAACACTGAAGCTTTCTTT.

The chain joins TRBV7-2 to TRBJ1-1, with unresolved D. CDR3 length: 12 residues. Trimming stripped 5 bases from V and 7 bases from J, with 11 bases between. Germline lookup yields CDR1 SGHTA and CDR2 FQGNSA. CDR3 nucleotide sequence: TGTGCCAGCAGCCAGTGGGGATTTGAAGCTTTCTTT. Its protein is CASSQWGFEAFF.

V gene TRBV7-2 combines with J gene TRBJ1-1; D gene unclear. V lost 5 bases and J 7 bases, leaving 14 bases between the germline ends. Germline loops: CDR1 SGHTA, CDR2 FQGNSA. CDR3 length: 13 residues. For the CDR3, the DNA is TGTGCCAGCAGCCCTATTGGCCAGAATGAAGCTTTCTTT. Translated, it gives CASSPIGQNEAFF. Full variable domain (outside the CDR3, taken from reference TRBV7-2 and TRBJ1-1): GAGVSQSPSNKVTEKGKDVELRCDPISGHTALYWYRQSLGQGLEFLIYFQGNSAPDKSGLPSDRFSAERTGGSVSTLTIQRTQQEDSAVYLCASSPIGQNEAFFGQGTRLTVV.

The chain links TRBV24-1 to TRBJ2-1; 7 nucleotides match TRBD1. Germline V gives CDR1 KGHDR, CDR2 SFDVKD. Trimming at V came to 9 bases and at J to 0 bases, leaving 1 base not matched to a gene. The CDR3 spans 13 residues. The CDR3 DNA reads TGTGCCACCGGACAGGACTCCTACAATGAGCAGTTCTTC. It encodes CATGQDSYNEQFF.

The chain links TRBV30 to TRBJ1-1, with a weak D call TRBD1 (5 bases). The CDR3 is made up of 15 amino acids. Between the trimmed V and J ends, which lost 2 bases and 4 bases, there was a span of 17 bases. Germline lookup yields CDR1 GTSNPN and CDR2 SVGIG (reference sequence). The CDR3 loop is CAWSKPPQGPTEAFF. In DNA, the CDR3 is TGTGCCTGGAGTAAACCTCCCCAGGGCCCCACTGAAGCTTTCTTT.

The V and J genes are TRBV6-1 and TRBJ2-3; tentative D call: TRBD2 (5 bases). The ends were cut back, 1 base at V and 8 bases at J, with 13 bases in the middle. This CDR3 comprises 14 residues. The germline V gene encodes CDR1 MNHNS and CDR2 SASEGT. Here the CDR3 reads CASSEGRIRGTQYF. The CDR3 DNA reads TGTGCCAGCAGTGAAGGTAGAATCCGGGGTACGCAGTATTTT.

CDR3 nucleotides: TGTGCCAGCACCCCCCGGCCGACAGGGCGAGGAGCGCTTCCTGAAGCTTTCTTT. The encoded protein is CASTPRPTGRGALPEAFF. The V gene is TRBV28, the J gene TRBJ1-1; the match to TRBD1 covers 7 bases. The ends lost 7 bases at V and 6 bases at J; junction bases unmatched: 23. The CDR3 is made up of 18 amino acids. CDR1 MDHEN and CDR2 SYDVKM come from the germline V gene.